One sample yielded the 7 T cell receptor beta chains listed below, sequenced in a study of blood T cell repertoires in COVID-19. Measured with immunoSEQ multiplex PCR; TCRdb has only the in-frame clones, and not every one. The sample yields about 82,000 clones, just under 85% seen once. Material: peripheral blood. These receptors were taken from an elderly man with active or convalescent COVID-19.

The CDR3 spells CASSYSREVEAFF. CDR3 DNA sequence: TGTGCCAGCAGCTATAGCCGGGAGGTTGAAGCTTTCTTT. The chain combines TRBV7-3 with TRBJ1-1; D gene ambiguous. Per germline, CDR1 SGHTA and CDR2 FQGTGA. This CDR3 is built from 13 residues. Trimming shortened V by 4 bases and J by 7 bases, and 13 bases separated the two germline ends.

The J gene is TRBJ1-5, the V gene TRBV28; 7 nucleotides agree with TRBD1. The V segment lost 5 bases and the J segment 6 bases; nucleotides outside the gene matches: 10. The length of the CDR3 is 15 residues. Looked up from germline, CDR1 is MDHEN and CDR2 is SYDVKM. The CDR3 bases are TGTGCCAGCAGTCTCCCCGGAGGGGGCGGTCAGCCCCAGCATTTT. Translation: CASSLPGGGGQPQHF.

The rearrangement links TRBV18 to TRBJ2-7, with a possible D match to TRBD1 (6 bases). The CDR3 extends over 14 amino acids. Germline-derived CDR1 and CDR2 are KGHSH and LQKENI. V lost 3 bases and J lost 7, with 16 bases in between. Here the CDR3 reads CASSPQGQGFEQYV. For the CDR3, the DNA is TGTGCCAGCTCACCCCAGGGACAAGGATTTGAGCAGTACGTC.

The chain links TRBV5-4 to TRBJ1-1; D uncertain. The germline V and J ends were trimmed by 0 bases and 5 bases, with 11 bases remaining between them. Germline V gene lookup returns CDR1 SGHNT and CDR2 YYREEE (reference sequence). This CDR3 spans 14 amino acids. CDR3 amino acids: CASSLVGEGTEAFF. CDR3 DNA sequence: TGTGCCAGCAGCTTGGTGGGAGAAGGAACTGAAGCTTTCTTT.

The J gene is TRBJ1-5, the V gene TRBV6-5, with 10 bases that match TRBD1. CDR1 is MNHEY and CDR2 is SVGAGI in the germline V gene. The CDR3 extends over 14 amino acids. V lost 6 bases to trimming and J lost 7 bases; unmatched junction nucleotides: 6. CDR3 nucleotide sequence: TGTGCCAGCAGGGGACAGGGGTTGAGACAGCCCCAGCATTTT. This translates into CASRGQGLRQPQHF.

This clone was seen a few times. The gene calls are TRBV6-1 and TRBJ1-5; a possible D gene is TRBD1 (5 bases). Germline CDR1 MNHNS, CDR2 SASEGT. The CDR3 contains 17 residues. Trimming removed 3 bases from V and 9 bases from J, with 24 bases in between. The CDR3 DNA follows: TGTGCCAGCAGTGAGCAAACCCGGGACTGGTCGTCTAGGCCCCAGCATTTT. This encodes CASSEQTRDWSSRPQHF.

V is TRBV5-1 and J is TRBJ2-1, with D possibly matching TRBD2 (6 bases). CDR1 and CDR2 from the germline V gene are SGHRS and YFSETQ. The V end lost 7 bases, the J end lost 8 bases, and 25 bases lay between the germline ends. The CDR3 is 16 amino acids. The CDR3 here is CASLPETSSGFDEQFF. In nucleotides, the CDR3 is TGCGCCAGCCTACCCGAGACTAGTAGTGGCTTTGATGAGCAGTTCTTC.